The clone carrying this T cell receptor (beta chain) has only a few counts. Its target is not known. The CDR3 has 12 residues. Germline values: CDR1 SNHLY, CDR2 FYNNEI. Trimming cost V 5 bases and J 11 bases, with 12 bases left between them. This entry comes from a study of T cell repertoires in cytomegalovirus infection. A single record per CDR3 protein comes from TCRdb applying MiXCR to the reads. The profile covers about 60,000 distinct CDR3 sequences, with 33% appearing a single time and just under 70% taken by the ten largest. Whole-study results and caveats: CMV-specific TCR beta clonotypes restricted by HLA-C were the ones dominating the ex vivo response.

The chain is built from TRBV2 and TRBJ1-4; D possibly corresponds to TRBD1 (5 bases). This TCR was recovered from a human donor in good health (CMV status not recorded). Some clones in this sample may be carry-over from other donors' samples. Sequencing was done on a sample of PBMCs, sequenced either directly or after in vitro stimulation (not recorded which). The DNA for the CDR3 is TGTGCCAGCAGTCTAGCGGGGGAGAAACTGTTTTTT. Translated, it gives CASSLAGEKLFF.